The text below deals with one T cell receptor beta chain. Its antigen is as yet unknown. The record originates from a study of cytomegalovirus exposure and HLA in healthy donors. Study findings and constraints: Among immune exposure information, only CMV serostatus was available. CMV antigen specificity was confirmed in vitro for a few CMV-associated chains. The study recorded 150 to 200 TCR beta chains that were cytomegalovirus-associated.

The PCR made use of 60 Vbeta and 13 Jbeta primers. Sequencing was performed with immunoSEQ multiplex PCR; in TCRdb, only in-frame clones are kept and a portion is missing. The data hold approximately 84,000 clones, with approximately 69% observed a single time. This CDR3 comprises 14 residues. CDR1 and CDR2 (germline): SNHLY, FYNNEI. The V and J ends lost 7 bases and 0 bases respectively, with 12 bases between them. The chain carries TRBV2 and TRBJ1-2, with a possible D match to TRBD1 (6 bases). Sequenced material: PBMCs. This TCR was sampled from a man aged 35 to 55 in good health and CMV-seropositive. CDR3 region: CASITDSPNYGYTF. The CDR3 DNA reads TGTGCCAGCATTACGGACAGTCCTAACTATGGCTACACCTTC.